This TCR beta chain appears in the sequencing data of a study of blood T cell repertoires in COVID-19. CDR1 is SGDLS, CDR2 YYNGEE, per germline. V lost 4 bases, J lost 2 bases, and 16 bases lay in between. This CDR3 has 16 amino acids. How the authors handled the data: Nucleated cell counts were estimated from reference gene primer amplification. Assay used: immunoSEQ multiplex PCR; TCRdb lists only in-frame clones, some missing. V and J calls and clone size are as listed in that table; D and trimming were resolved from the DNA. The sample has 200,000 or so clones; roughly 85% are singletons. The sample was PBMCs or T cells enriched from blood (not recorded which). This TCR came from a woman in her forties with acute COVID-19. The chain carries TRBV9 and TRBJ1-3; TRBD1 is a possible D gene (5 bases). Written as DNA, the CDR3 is TGTGCCAGCAGCCCCACCGGGGGGGAACCTGGAAACACCATATATTTT. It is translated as CASSPTGGEPGNTIYF.